This T cell receptor beta chain came from a study of siplizumab effects on memory and regulatory T cells. Broader study findings: Siplizumab caused a significant drop in alloreactive sequences traceable to unstimulated CD4+ memory cells.

The protocol was immunoSEQ multiplex PCR, while the TCRdb copy is restricted to in-frame clones and leaves out a portion. Of tens of thousands of clones in the sample, 79% were seen once. For this clone: Its antigen is unknown.

Sequenced input: memory CD4+ T cells sorted from blood. The sequence came from a human donor in good health.

The CDR3 bases are TGTGCCAGTTACCCGGGACAGGGGGCTGAAGCTTTCTTT. This encodes CASYPGQGAEAFF. This chain uses TRBV10-3 with TRBJ1-1; 11 positions match TRBD1. The CDR3 runs 13 residues. CDR1 and CDR2 from the germline V gene are ENHRY and SYGVKD. The V and J ends lost 10 bases and 6 bases, in that order; junction bases with no gene match: 7.